Listed below are T cell receptor beta chains from one sample, sequenced in a study of CD8+ T cells in alopecia areata. TCRdb's table, derived via immunoSEQ multiplex PCR, lists solely in-frame clones and lacks some. The data show about 300,000 clones, with roughly 50% seen just once and around 1.8% held by the top ten. The sample in question was CD4+ T cells sorted from blood, obtained at week 24, from a patient treated with tofacitinib. The receptors here all came from a human donor with alopecia areata. Each CDR3 is given with its conserved first and last residue. Fields, in order: D gene, V gene, J gene, clone size, CDR3 length, CDR3 protein, CDR3 DNA. D genes are given only for firm matches. Clone size is stated in some rows and not others, as once, few, many or a class when expanded.

D gene: NA; V gene: TRBV6-5; J gene: TRBJ1-2; clone size: NA; CDR3 length: 15; CDR3 protein: CASSPLMGANYGYTF; CDR3 DNA: TGTGCCAGCAGCCCCCTCATGGGGGCTAACTATGGCTACACCTTC
D gene: TRBD2; V gene: TRBV2; J gene: TRBJ2-1; clone size: NA; CDR3 length: 14; CDR3 protein: CASSGLAGEGEQFF; CDR3 DNA: TGTGCCAGCAGTGGACTAGCGGGGGAAGGTGAGCAGTTCTTC
D gene: NA; V gene: TRBV30; J gene: TRBJ1-2; clone size: NA; CDR3 length: 13; CDR3 protein: CAWSRRQSYGYTF; CDR3 DNA: TGTGCCTGGAGTCGGAGGCAGAGCTATGGCTACACCTTC
D gene: NA; V gene: TRBV9; J gene: TRBJ2-5; clone size: NA; CDR3 length: 14; CDR3 protein: CASSVSPGPETQYF; CDR3 DNA: TGTGCCAGCAGCGTATCGCCAGGGCCGGAGACCCAGTACTTC
D gene: TRBD2; V gene: TRBV7-6; J gene: TRBJ2-5; clone size: NA; CDR3 length: 14; CDR3 protein: CASSASGAQETQYF; CDR3 DNA: TGTGCCAGCAGCGCTAGCGGGGCCCAAGAGACCCAGTACTTC
D gene: TRBD1; V gene: TRBV29-1; J gene: TRBJ1-1; clone size: NA; CDR3 length: 13; CDR3 protein: CSASRGPDTEAFF; CDR3 DNA: TGCAGCGCTTCCAGGGGGCCGGACACTGAAGCTTTCTTT
D gene: TRBD2; V gene: TRBV30; J gene: TRBJ2-3; clone size: NA; CDR3 length: 14; CDR3 protein: CAWETSGDADTQYF; CDR3 DNA: TGTGCCTGGGAGACTAGCGGGGATGCAGATACGCAGTATTTT
D gene: NA; V gene: TRBV29-1; J gene: TRBJ2-5; clone size: few; CDR3 length: 14; CDR3 protein: CSAAVSALWETQYF; CDR3 DNA: TGCAGCGCTGCTGTTAGCGCCCTGTGGGAGACCCAGTACTTC
D gene: NA; V gene: TRBV7-8; J gene: TRBJ2-5; clone size: NA; CDR3 length: 15; CDR3 protein: CASSLPGALQETQYF; CDR3 DNA: TGTGCCAGCAGCTTACCGGGAGCCCTCCAAGAGACCCAGTACTTC
D gene: NA; V gene: TRBV6-5; J gene: TRBJ1-5; clone size: NA; CDR3 length: 14; CDR3 protein: CASSYRDSNQPQHF; CDR3 DNA: TGTGCCAGCAGTTATCGAGATAGCAATCAGCCCCAGCATTTT
D gene: NA; V gene: TRBV30; J gene: TRBJ2-7; clone size: NA; CDR3 length: 14; CDR3 protein: CACFGTPNSYEQYF; CDR3 DNA: TGTGCCTGCTTCGGGACTCCGAACTCCTACGAGCAGTACTTC
D gene: NA; V gene: TRBV7-2; J gene: TRBJ1-1; clone size: few; CDR3 length: 13; CDR3 protein: CASSLNVLKAAFF; CDR3 DNA: TGTGCCAGCAGCTTAAACGTTTTAAAGGCGGCTTTCTTT
D gene: NA; V gene: TRBV5-4; J gene: TRBJ2-5; clone size: once; CDR3 length: 13; CDR3 protein: CASSSSLRETQYF; CDR3 DNA: TGTGCCAGCAGCTCTTCCCTTAGGGAGACCCAGTACTTC
D gene: NA; V gene: TRBV5-6; J gene: TRBJ2-1; clone size: NA; CDR3 length: 12; CDR3 protein: CASTPAREEQFF; CDR3 DNA: TGTGCCAGCACCCCGGCAAGGGAGGAGCAGTTCTTC
D gene: TRBD2; V gene: TRBV29-1; J gene: TRBJ2-3; clone size: few; CDR3 length: 12; CDR3 protein: CSAWDYTDTQYF; CDR3 DNA: TGCAGCGCGTGGGACTACACAGATACGCAGTATTTT
D gene: NA; V gene: TRBV9; J gene: TRBJ2-7; clone size: NA; CDR3 length: 16; CDR3 protein: CASSVGRSHLSYEQYF; CDR3 DNA: TGTGCCAGCAGCGTAGGGAGGTCTCACCTCTCCTACGAGCAGTACTTC
D gene: NA; V gene: TRBV5-1; J gene: TRBJ2-2; clone size: NA; CDR3 length: 16; CDR3 protein: CASSLVAGWGTGELFF; CDR3 DNA: TGCGCCAGCAGCTTGGTGGCGGGCTGGGGCACCGGGGAGCTGTTTTTT
D gene: NA; V gene: TRBV5-6; J gene: TRBJ2-5; clone size: NA; CDR3 length: 13; CDR3 protein: CASSPVVQETQYF; CDR3 DNA: TGTGCCAGCAGCCCCGTAGTCCAAGAGACCCAGTACTTC
D gene: NA; V gene: TRBV5-4; J gene: TRBJ1-3; clone size: few; CDR3 length: 15; CDR3 protein: CASSQGPQDGNTIYF; CDR3 DNA: TGTGCCAGCAGCCAGGGACCTCAAGATGGAAACACCATATATTTT
D gene: NA; V gene: TRBV2; J gene: TRBJ2-2; clone size: NA; CDR3 length: 13; CDR3 protein: CASSVRRNGGLFF; CDR3 DNA: TGTGCCAGCAGTGTCAGGCGCAATGGGGGGCTGTTTTTT
D gene: NA; V gene: TRBV5-1; J gene: TRBJ1-1; clone size: NA; CDR3 length: 13; CDR3 protein: CASSPGGDTEAFF; CDR3 DNA: TGCGCCAGCAGCCCGGGAGGGGATACTGAAGCTTTCTTT
D gene: NA; V gene: TRBV4-3; J gene: TRBJ2-1; clone size: NA; CDR3 length: 16; CDR3 protein: CASSQVGGSSYNEQFF; CDR3 DNA: TGCGCCAGCAGCCAAGTCGGGGGCAGCTCCTACAATGAGCAGTTCTTC
D gene: TRBD1; V gene: TRBV28; J gene: TRBJ2-7; clone size: NA; CDR3 length: 14; CDR3 protein: CASSSHTGAYEQYF; CDR3 DNA: TGTGCCAGCAGTTCCCACACAGGGGCCTACGAGCAGTACTTC
D gene: TRBD1; V gene: TRBV29-1; J gene: TRBJ2-7; clone size: few; CDR3 length: 14; CDR3 protein: CSVADRGFSYEQYF; CDR3 DNA: TGCAGCGTCGCCGACAGGGGGTTTTCCTACGAGCAGTACTTC
D gene: NA; V gene: TRBV30; J gene: TRBJ1-4; clone size: few; CDR3 length: 14; CDR3 protein: CAWSVRPANEKLFF; CDR3 DNA: TGTGCCTGGAGTGTACGGCCAGCTAATGAAAAACTGTTTTTT
D gene: NA; V gene: TRBV27; J gene: TRBJ1-6; clone size: NA; CDR3 length: 15; CDR3 protein: CASSLQGGFNSPLHF; CDR3 DNA: TGTGCCAGCAGTTTACAGGGCGGTTTTAATTCACCCCTCCACTTT
D gene: NA; V gene: TRBV7-2; J gene: TRBJ2-1; clone size: few; CDR3 length: 9; CDR3 protein: CASSFEQFF; CDR3 DNA: TGTGCCAGCAGTTTTGAGCAGTTCTTC
D gene: NA; V gene: TRBV6-1; J gene: TRBJ1-5; clone size: few; CDR3 length: 12; CDR3 protein: CASTRSNQPQHF; CDR3 DNA: TGTGCCAGCACCAGGAGCAATCAGCCCCAGCATTTT
D gene: TRBD1; V gene: TRBV5-1; J gene: TRBJ2-7; clone size: NA; CDR3 length: 14; CDR3 protein: CASSSPGQGNEQYF; CDR3 DNA: TGCGCCAGCAGCTCTCCGGGACAGGGGAACGAGCAGTACTTC
D gene: TRBD2; V gene: TRBV7-2; J gene: TRBJ2-2; clone size: few; CDR3 length: 14; CDR3 protein: CASSLESGRGELFF; CDR3 DNA: TGTGCCAGCAGCTTAGAAAGCGGGAGGGGGGAGCTGTTTTTT
D gene: NA; V gene: TRBV29-1; J gene: TRBJ2-3; clone size: NA; CDR3 length: 14; CDR3 protein: CSNFSGPWTDTQYF; CDR3 DNA: TGCAGCAACTTCTCGGGACCTTGGACAGATACGCAGTATTTT
D gene: NA; V gene: TRBV5-4; J gene: TRBJ2-7; clone size: NA; CDR3 length: 13; CDR3 protein: CASSYTASYEQYF; CDR3 DNA: TGTGCCAGCAGCTACACAGCGTCCTACGAGCAGTACTTC
D gene: NA; V gene: TRBV28; J gene: TRBJ2-6; clone size: NA; CDR3 length: 14; CDR3 protein: CASLADSGANVLTF; CDR3 DNA: TGTGCCAGCCTCGCGGACTCTGGGGCCAACGTCCTGACTTTC